Reported below is one T cell receptor (beta chain). The target antigen is unknown. These data come from a study of T cells after yellow fever vaccination. General study findings and limits: Subsequent to the booster, the majority of primary-vaccination clones reappeared (less than 97% CD4, approximately 85% CD8). Shared CD4/CD8 clonotypes were a small share, likely from convergent recombination.

TCRdb reprocessed the 5' RACE reads via MiXCR and lists one record per CDR3 protein. The sample yields approximately 93,000 distinct CDR3 sequences, 5.8% seen once. The V gene lost 0 bases and the J gene lost 2 bases, with 6 bases spanning the gap. The germline V gene encodes CDR1 LGHDT and CDR2 YNNKEL (reference sequence). This CDR3 comprises 14 residues. This sequence originates from a man aged 18 to 30 who received the YFV17D yellow fever vaccine. The source material was CD8+ T cells sorted from PBMCs, sampled 10 days after the yellow fever booster vaccination. The V call is TRBV3-1, the J call TRBJ2-3, with D unclear. CDR3 sequence reads: CASSQDVLTDTQYF. CDR3 DNA: TGTGCCAGCAGCCAAGACGTCCTCACAGATACGCAGTATTTT.